These 14 T cell receptor beta chains were all obtained from the same sample, sequenced in a study of identical twins. MiXCR, applied by TCRdb to the 5' RACE reads, yields one record per CDR3 protein. The sample shows about 920,000 distinct CDR3 sequences, roughly an eighth of them seen only once. These data were likewise used in another study, on yellow fever vaccine responses in identical twins.

Sequencing was carried out using PBMCs. Source of these receptors: a woman between 18 and 29 years old in good health.

This clonotype came up many times. The chain has TRBV28 and TRBJ1-5; a possible D gene is TRBD1 (6 bases). There are 18 residues in the CDR3. Germline V gene lookup returns CDR1 MDHEN and CDR2 SYDVKM. V was trimmed by 4 bases and J by 6 bases, leaving 25 bases between them. The CDR3 sequence is CASSSHLPGGGAGQPQHF. The CDR3 DNA follows: TGTGCCAGCAGTTCACATCTCCCGGGGGGGGGCGCGGGTCAGCCCCAGCATTTT. Variable domain in full (rest from reference TRBV28 and TRBJ1-5): DVKVTQSSRYLVKRTGEKVFLECVQDMDHENMFWYRQDPGLGLRLIYFSYDVKMKEKGDIPEGYSVSREKKERFSLILESASTNQTSMYLCASSSHLPGGGAGQPQHFGDGTRLSIL.

This clonotype showed up just a few times. This sequence joins TRBV12-3 or TRBV12-4 and TRBJ2-2; the D is unclear. V lost 3 bases to trimming and J lost 4 bases, with 12 bases between them. The CDR3 runs 15 residues. The CDR3 reads CASSFLGRTTGELFF. The CDR3, as DNA: TGTGCCAGCAGTTTCCTGGGCAGAACCACCGGGGAGCTGTTTTTT.

This clonotype appeared a few times. This chain connects TRBV7-9 to TRBJ2-3; 8 nucleotides line up with TRBD2. Germline CDR1 reads SEHNR; CDR2 reads FQNEAQ (reference sequence). The trim removed 7 bases at V and 8 bases at J, leaving 14 bases unmatched. The CDR3 sequence is 15 residues long. The CDR3 DNA sequence: TGTGCCAGCACCTACGAACGGGGGGGCTTAGGTACGCAGTATTTT. Its translation is CASTYERGGLGTQYF. Full variable domain (outside the CDR3, taken from reference TRBV7-9 and TRBJ2-3): DTGVSQNPRHKITKRGQNVTFRCDPISEHNRLYWYRQTLGQGPEFLTYFQNEAQLEKSRLLSDRFSAERPKGSFSTLEIQRTEQGDSAMYLCASTYERGGLGTQYFGPGTRLTVL.

This clonotype has just a few counts. The V gene is TRBV12-3 or TRBV12-4, the J gene TRBJ2-7; 12 positions agree with TRBD2. V was clipped by 6 bases and J by 7 bases; unmatched bases: 7. This CDR3 has 14 residues. The CDR3: CASSPKLAGGEQYF. The CDR3 bases are TGTGCCAGCAGCCCAAAACTAGCGGGAGGTGAGCAGTACTTC.

This clonotype was counted between two and nine times. The chain has TRBV5-1 and TRBJ2-1, with 9 bases aligning to TRBD1. The J segment lost 4 bases and the V segment lost 0 bases, leaving 5 bases of the junction unmatched. CDR1 and CDR2 (germline): SGHRS, YFSETQ. This CDR3 has 16 residues. CDR3 loop: CASSLEGQGRYNEQFF. The CDR3 DNA reads TGCGCCAGCAGCTTGGAGGGACAGGGCAGATACAATGAGCAGTTCTTC.

J is TRBJ2-3 and V is TRBV19; 14 bases align to TRBD2. Germline values: CDR1 LNHDA, CDR2 SQIVND (reference sequence). The V and J ends lost 4 bases and 6 bases, in that order; junction bases with no gene match: 6. This CDR3 is built from 16 residues. The DNA for the CDR3 is TGTGCCAGTAGTAAAGGACTAGCGGGAGGAGAGGATACGCAGTATTTT. The encoded protein is CASSKGLAGGEDTQYF.

There are many counts of this clonotype. This rearrangement joins TRBV24-1 to TRBJ2-1; tentatively, D is TRBD2 (5 bases). V lost 9 bases and J lost 2, with 10 bases in between. The V gene's germline CDR1 is KGHDR and CDR2 SFDVKD. The CDR3 is 13 residues long. As DNA, the CDR3 is TGTGCCACCGGCGGACTTACCTACAATGAGCAGTTCTTC. It yields the protein CATGGLTYNEQFF.

This clonotype appeared many times. The chain couples TRBV5-1 to TRBJ2-3; D is perhaps TRBD2 (5 bases). Germline CDR1 reads SGHRS; CDR2 reads YFSETQ. The CDR3 is 12 amino acids. V was cut by 5 bases and J by 5 bases, with 9 bases left in between. The CDR3 DNA sequence: TGCGCCAGCAGTAGAGGGAGAGATACGCAGTATTTT. Amino acid sequence: CASSRGRDTQYF.

The chain has TRBV19 and TRBJ2-5; 8 nucleotides align to TRBD1. Germline CDR1 LNHDA, CDR2 SQIVND (reference sequence). V gave up 5 bases and J gave up 5 bases; unmatched junction bases: 7. The CDR3 has 14 amino acids. The CDR3: CASSLGQGPETQYF. In nucleotides, the CDR3 is TGTGCCAGTAGTCTAGGACAGGGTCCGGAGACCCAGTACTTC. The complete variable domain, with remaining parts taken from reference TRBV19 and TRBJ2-5, reads DGGITQSPKYLFRKEGQNVTLSCEQNLNHDAMYWYRQDPGQGLRLIYYSQIVNDFQKGDIAEGYSVSREKKESFPLTVTSAQKNPTAFYLCASSLGQGPETQYFGPGTRLLVL.

The rearrangement joins TRBV28 to TRBJ1-2; weak D call: TRBD1 (6 bases). Looked up from germline, CDR1 is MDHEN and CDR2 is SYDVKM. The CDR3 spans 14 residues. V lost 6 bases and J 7 bases, leaving 18 bases between the germline ends. DNA of the CDR3: TGTGCCAGCAGCCCCGGGGGGGGGCTGGCTGGCTACACCTTC. Protein product: CASSPGGGLAGYTF.

This clonotype was detected ten times or more. V and J are TRBV5-1 and TRBJ2-1, with a tentative D call TRBD1 (5 bases). This CDR3 comprises 15 residues. V dropped 0 bases and J dropped 3 bases, with 10 bases sitting between them. The germline V gene encodes CDR1 SGHRS and CDR2 YFSETQ. CDR3 coding DNA: TGCGCCAGCAGCTTGGCAGGCAGGGACTACAATGAGCAGTTCTTC. Its protein is CASSLAGRDYNEQFF.

This clonotype turned up a few times. J is TRBJ1-2 and V is TRBV25-1, with 7 positions matching TRBD1. Germline assignment: CDR1 MGHDK and CDR2 SYGVNS. With V trimmed by 9 bases and J by 7 bases, 8 bases remained unmatched. The CDR3 totals 12 residues. CDR3 region: CASQGEETGYTF. CDR3 bases: TGTGCCAGTCAGGGGGAAGAGACTGGCTACACCTTC.

This clonotype was seen ten or more times. The CDR3 is CASSFVPNTGELFF. CDR3 DNA: TGTGCCAGCAGTTTTGTCCCCAACACCGGGGAGCTGTTTTTT. The J gene is TRBJ2-2, the V gene TRBV28; D is unresolved. There are 14 residues in the CDR3. Deletions cut 3 bases from V and 2 bases from J, with 7 bases between. Germline CDR1 MDHEN, CDR2 SYDVKM.

This clonotype was counted many times. The rearrangement links TRBV6-1 to TRBJ1-1; 7 bases are a match to TRBD1. V lost 7 bases and J lost 5; bases outside the gene matches: 10. The CDR3 spans 14 residues. The germline V gene encodes CDR1 MNHNS and CDR2 SASEGT. The CDR3 DNA reads TGTGCCAGCAAAACCAGGGGGGTGTGGACTGAAGCTTTCTTT. As protein: CASKTRGVWTEAFF.